Listed below are T cell receptor beta chains from one sample, sequenced in a study of T-cell reconstitution after alpha-beta-depleted transplantation in children. Via MiXCR, TCRdb re-called the PCR reads, giving one row per CDR3 protein. This table has about 200,000 distinct CDR3 sequences, around 8.4% appearing once. This material consisted of PBMCs, mostly from graft donor cells, taken 360 days after TCRalphabeta/CD19-depleted stem cell transplant. The origin of the receptors is a male patient aged 2-15 years who had a stem cell transplant for acute myeloid leukemia, so the T cells may come from the graft donor. CDR3s include the opening cysteine and the closing phenylalanine or tryptophan. The D gene is left open where the match is weak. Clone size appears in some rows only: once, few, many, or a class for an expanded clone.

d_call clone_size j_call v_call cdr3_aa cdr3_nt
. . TRBJ1-2 TRBV2 CASSVSGGGYGYTF TGTGCCAGCAGTGTAAGCGGGGGAGGCTATGGCTACACCTTC
. many TRBJ2-7 TRBV7-9 CASSPIIQGYEQYF TGTGCCAGCAGTCCTATCATACAGGGCTACGAGCAGTACTTC
TRBD2 . TRBJ2-1 TRBV5-1 CASSLQTSGGNEQFF TGCGCCAGCAGCTTGCAAACTAGCGGGGGCAATGAGCAGTTCTTC
. many TRBJ2-7 TRBV6-5 CASSYSSQDSYEQYF TGTGCCAGCAGTTACTCTTCCCAGGACTCCTACGAGCAGTACTTC
. . TRBJ2-4 TRBV19 CASSIQSHSSIQYF TGTGCCAGTAGTATTCAGTCGCACAGCAGCATTCAGTACTTC
. few TRBJ2-1 TRBV14 CASSHWGAYNEQFF TGTGCCAGCAGCCACTGGGGGGCCTACAATGAGCAGTTCTTC
. . TRBJ1-1 TRBV7-2 CASSLINRVTEAFF TGTGCCAGCAGCTTAATTAACAGGGTCACTGAAGCTTTCTTT
. many TRBJ2-1 TRBV29-1 CSARRGAREQFF TGCAGCGCCCGAAGGGGGGCGCGGGAGCAGTTCTTC
TRBD1 many TRBJ2-5 TRBV7-3 CASSFLQGETQYF TGTGCCAGCAGCTTCCTACAGGGGGAGACCCAGTACTTC
TRBD2 . TRBJ2-7 TRBV3-1 CASSQEGGYSSYEQYF TGTGCCAGCAGCCAAGAGGGAGGGTACAGCTCCTACGAGCAGTACTTC
. . TRBJ2-3 TRBV12-3/TRBV12-4 CASSLRREGQYF TGTGCCAGCAGTTTACGGAGGGAAGGGCAGTATTTT
TRBD2 . TRBJ2-5 TRBV5-4 CASSFLAGGGETQYF TGTGCCAGCAGCTTTCTAGCGGGGGGGGGAGAGACCCAGTACTTC
TRBD1 . TRBJ1-5 TRBV29-1 CSVLEQGANQPQHF TGCAGCGTTTTAGAACAGGGGGCCAATCAGCCCCAGCATTTT
. . TRBJ2-3 TRBV12-3/TRBV12-4 CASSFRVGADTQYF TGTGCCAGCAGTTTTCGAGTAGGGGCAGATACGCAGTATTTT
TRBD1 many TRBJ1-2 TRBV3-1 CASSQRDSFNYGYTF TGTGCCAGCAGCCAACGGGACAGCTTTAACTATGGCTACACCTTC
. few TRBJ1-1 TRBV12-3/TRBV12-4 CASSFTRGNTEAFF TGTGCCAGCAGTTTCACCAGGGGGAACACTGAAGCTTTCTTT